What follows are 22 T cell receptor beta chains derived from one specimen sequenced in a study of blood T cell repertoires in COVID-19. Sequencing used immunoSEQ multiplex PCR; TCRdb keeps in-frame clones, though not all of them. The repertoire holds roughly 300,000 clones, with roughly 85% as singletons. Specimen: PBMCs or T cells enriched from blood (not recorded which). These receptors originate from a woman aged 50 to 65 who had recovered from COVID-19.

The J gene is TRBJ2-7, the V gene TRBV18; perhaps TRBD2 as D (7 bases). The CDR3 contains 16 residues. Germline loops: CDR1 KGHSH, CDR2 LQKENI. V was pared by 4 bases and J by 2 bases, with 18 bases between. CDR3 loop: CASSRGGGAAAYEQYF. CDR3 sequence (DNA): TGTGCCAGCTCACGGGGAGGGGGTGCCGCGGCCTACGAGCAGTACTTC.

This chain joins TRBV14 and TRBJ1-1, with 7 bases that match TRBD1. Germline values: CDR1 SGHDN, CDR2 FVKESK. CDR3 size: 14 residues. V trimming: 4 bases; J trimming: 9 bases; junction bases outside the gene matches: 11. In nucleotides, the CDR3 is TGTGCCAGCAGCCTCGTCCCCGGGACAGTTCAAGCTTTCTTT. It specifies CASSLVPGTVQAFF.

The rearrangement uses TRBV2 and TRBJ2-7; D is unresolved. Trimming cost V 2 bases and J 6 bases, with 8 bases left between them. The germline V gene encodes CDR1 SNHLY and CDR2 FYNNEI. The CDR3 runs 12 residues. The DNA of the CDR3 is TGTGCCAGCAGTGAACGACGGAGCGAGCAGTACTTC. This translates into CASSERRSEQYF.

This clone is a singleton in its sample. The chain uses TRBV5-6 and TRBJ2-1; 7 bases are shared with TRBD1. Germline values: CDR1 SGHDT, CDR2 YYEEEE. The CDR3 is made up of 15 amino acids. V lost 5 bases, J lost 3 bases, and 8 bases stayed unmatched. The CDR3 loop is CASRRPGQHYNEQFF. The CDR3, as DNA: TGTGCCAGCAGGCGGCCGGGACAGCACTACAATGAGCAGTTCTTC.

The chain couples TRBV2 to TRBJ2-2, with D possibly TRBD1 on 5 matching bases. The V end was cut by 4 bases, the J end by 3 bases, with 9 bases between. This CDR3 region has 14 residues. CDR1 and CDR2 (germline): SNHLY, FYNNEI. Here the CDR3 reads CASSALQDTGELFF. In DNA form, the CDR3 reads TGTGCCAGCAGTGCATTACAGGACACCGGGGAGCTGTTTTTT. Together with reference TRBV2 and TRBJ2-2, the CDR3 gives the full variable domain: EPEVTQTPSHQVTQMGQEVILRCVPISNHLYFYWYRQILGQKVEFLVSFYNNEISEKSEIFDDQFSVERPDGSNFTLKIRSTKLEDSAMYFCASSALQDTGELFFGEGSRLTVL.

This clone was seen a single time. CDR3 in amino acids: CASRETGTNTEAFF. CDR3 DNA: TGCGCCAGCAGAGAGACAGGGACAAACACTGAAGCTTTCTTT. The V call is TRBV10-2, the J call TRBJ1-1; 7 nucleotides align to TRBD1. Germline V gives CDR1 WSHSY, CDR2 SAAADI. The CDR3 is made up of 14 amino acids. The ends lost 6 bases at V and 2 bases at J; junction bases unmatched: 6.

The chain links TRBV30 to TRBJ2-5; D gene uncertain. There are 13 residues in the CDR3. Trimming took 0 bases from V and 5 from J, leaving 10 bases between them. Germline V gene data show CDR1 as GTSNPN and CDR2 as SVGIG (reference sequence). The CDR3 DNA is TGTGCCTGGAGTGTACGGGTTGGGGAGACCCAGTACTTC. It translates to CAWSVRVGETQYF.

The chain combines TRBV15 with TRBJ2-7, with TRBD1 as a possible D gene (6 bases). The CDR3 covers 15 residues. CDR1 and CDR2 from the germline V gene are LNHNV and YYDKDF (reference sequence). Trimming removed 3 bases from V and 6 bases from J, with 18 bases in between. Here the CDR3 reads CATSSNIQGRSEQYF. DNA for the CDR3: TGTGCCACCAGCAGCAATATACAGGGACGTAGCGAGCAGTACTTC.

The V gene is TRBV9, the J gene TRBJ2-5; D possibly corresponds to TRBD2 (6 bases). V was clipped by 0 bases and J by 5 bases, with 17 bases between them. The germline gives CDR1 SGDLS, CDR2 YYNGEE. CDR3 length equals 16 residues. In DNA, the CDR3 is TGTGCCAGCAGCGTAGGGGTAGCCGGGGGTTTGGAGACCCAGTACTTC. Protein sequence: CASSVGVAGGLETQYF.

The chain carries TRBV28 and TRBJ1-2; no clear D. This CDR3 region has 12 residues. Germline CDR1 MDHEN, CDR2 SYDVKM. Deletions cut 7 bases from V and 5 bases from J, with 11 bases between. The CDR3 loop reads CASMSVSYGYTF. The CDR3 region has the DNA TGTGCCAGCATGTCCGTCTCGTATGGCTACACCTTC.

The chain is built from TRBV20-1 and TRBJ2-1, with D maybe TRBD2 (6 bases). The germline gives CDR1 DFQATT, CDR2 SNEGSKA (reference sequence). The ends were cut back, 6 bases at V and 12 bases at J, with 12 bases in the middle. The CDR3 is made up of 10 amino acids. This chain's CDR3 is CSAHRDLQFF. The CDR3 DNA sequence: TGCAGTGCGCACCGGGACTTGCAGTTCTTC.

The sample holds a few counts of this clone. CDR3 nucleotides: TGTGCCATCAGTGAGTCGGACAGGGGGCGGAATCAGCCCCAGCATTTT. Protein: CAISESDRGRNQPQHF. The J gene is TRBJ1-5, the V gene TRBV10-3; TRBD1 matches at 11 bases. This CDR3 comprises 16 residues. Germline CDR1 is ENHRY and CDR2 is SYGVKD. J was trimmed by 4 bases and V by 0 bases; bases with no gene match: 2.

The chain combines TRBV7-2 with TRBJ1-2; 10 positions agree with TRBD1. Trimming removed 8 bases from V and 4 bases from J; junction bases left unmatched: 10. Germline lookup yields CDR1 SGHTA and CDR2 FQGNSA. The CDR3 runs to 15 residues. The CDR3 here is CASGTTGGAGYGYTF. The CDR3, as DNA: TGTGCCAGCGGGACGACAGGGGGCGCCGGCTATGGCTACACCTTC.

V usage is TRBV10-1 and J usage is TRBJ2-7; D perhaps matches TRBD2 (7 bases). The germline V gene encodes CDR1 WNHNN and CDR2 SYGVQD (reference sequence). This CDR3 region has 14 residues. V lost 2 bases to trimming and J lost 2 bases, with 10 bases between them. The CDR3 DNA sequence: TGCGCCAGCAGTGAGGGGGGGGCGCCCTACGAGCAGTACTTC. Translating gives CASSEGGAPYEQYF.

The rearrangement links TRBV7-8 to TRBJ2-5, with 10 nucleotides matching TRBD2. The CDR3 spans 15 residues. Germline CDR1 reads SGHVS; CDR2 reads FQNEAQ. V shed 5 bases, J shed 5 bases, and the junction held 8 bases outside the gene matches. The CDR3: CASSEERGGRETQYF. The CDR3 nucleotides are TGTGCCAGCAGCGAGGAGCGGGGGGGCCGGGAGACCCAGTACTTC.

The chain combines TRBV18 with TRBJ2-1; 7 nucleotides agree with TRBD2. Germline-derived CDR1 and CDR2 are KGHSH and LQKENI. Trimming at V came to 8 bases and at J to 8 bases, leaving 18 bases not matched to a gene. The CDR3 is made up of 16 amino acids. The CDR3 sequence is CASQNRGGRSSHEQFF. For the CDR3, the DNA is TGTGCCAGCCAAAACCGCGGCGGGAGATCTTCCCATGAGCAGTTCTTC.

The chain links TRBV6-5 to TRBJ1-2; maybe TRBD1 (6 bases). From germline, CDR1 is MNHEY and CDR2 SVGAGI. The ends were cut back, 2 bases at V and 7 bases at J, with 17 bases in the middle. The CDR3 contains 15 residues. The CDR3 nucleotides read TGTGCCAGCAGTTACACCTGGGCGGGGGCTGGTGGCTACACCTTC. Translating it yields CASSYTWAGAGGYTF.

The rearrangement joins TRBV9 to TRBJ1-1, with D possibly matching TRBD1 (6 bases). CDR1 and CDR2 from the germline V gene are SGDLS and YYNGEE. With 2 bases removed from V and 1 base from J, the gap between germline ends came to 9 bases. CDR3 length: 14 amino acids. The CDR3 loop reads CASSVWTENTEAFF. As DNA, the CDR3 is TGTGCCAGCAGCGTTTGGACAGAGAACACTGAAGCTTTCTTT.

This rearrangement joins TRBV3-1 (or the pseudogene TRBV3-2) to TRBJ2-3; 10 bases fit TRBD2. The V and J ends lost 2 bases and 1 base, in that order; junction bases with no gene match: 3. CDR1 and CDR2 from the germline V gene are LGHDT and YNNKEL (reference sequence). The length of the CDR3 is 16 residues. CDR3 sequence reads: CASSQMGTSGTDTQYF. CDR3 in DNA: TGTGCCAGCAGCCAAATGGGGACTAGCGGCACAGATACGCAGTATTTT.

This clone has only a few counts. The junction shows a germline mismatch at one end, possibly a read error. V is TRBV25-1 and J is TRBJ1-2; the match to TRBD1 covers 10 bases. From germline, CDR1 is MGHDK and CDR2 SYGVNS. The CDR3 totals 12 residues. CDR3 nucleotide sequence: TGTGCCAGCAGTGGGGGGACAGGGGCTTCCGCCTTC. Residues: CASSGGTGASAF.

This clone was counted only a few times. V is TRBV28 and J is TRBJ1-4; the D is unclear. The CDR3 length is 13 residues. Germline loops: CDR1 MDHEN, CDR2 SYDVKM. Trimming left V 8 bases short and J 3 bases short, with 10 bases between. The CDR3 coding sequence is TGTGCCAGCGGAGCCGGCGCTAATGAAAAACTGTTTTTT. It encodes CASGAGANEKLFF.

The chain uses TRBV2 and TRBJ2-7; D gene unclear. The germline V and J ends were trimmed by 3 bases and 2 bases, with 5 bases remaining between them. Germline V gene sequence: CDR1 SNHLY, CDR2 FYNNEI. There are 12 residues in the CDR3. The CDR3 loop reads CASSERTYEQYF. In nucleotides, the CDR3 is TGTGCCAGCAGTGAGAGGACCTACGAGCAGTACTTC.